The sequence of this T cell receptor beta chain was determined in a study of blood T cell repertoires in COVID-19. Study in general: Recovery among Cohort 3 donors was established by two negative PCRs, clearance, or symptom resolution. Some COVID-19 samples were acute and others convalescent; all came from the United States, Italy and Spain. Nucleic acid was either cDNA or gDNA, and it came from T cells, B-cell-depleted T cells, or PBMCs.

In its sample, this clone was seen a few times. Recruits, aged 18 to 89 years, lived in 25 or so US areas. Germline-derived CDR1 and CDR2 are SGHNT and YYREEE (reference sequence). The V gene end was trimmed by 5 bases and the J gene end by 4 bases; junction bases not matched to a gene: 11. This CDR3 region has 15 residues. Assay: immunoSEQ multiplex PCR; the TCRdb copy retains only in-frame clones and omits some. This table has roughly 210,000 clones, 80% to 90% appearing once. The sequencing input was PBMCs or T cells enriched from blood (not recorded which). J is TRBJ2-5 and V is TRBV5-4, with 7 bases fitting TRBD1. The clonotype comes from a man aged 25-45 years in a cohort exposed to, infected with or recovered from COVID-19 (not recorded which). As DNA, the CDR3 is TGTGCCAGCAGGCTAGGGGGCGCGTCGGTAGAGACCCAGTACTTC. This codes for CASRLGGASVETQYF.